This TCR beta chain stems from a study of vaccination effects on CD4 cells after COVID-19. There are a few counts of this clone. Its target is unknown. Cells that had been cultured for roughly ten days were the source of isolated CD4+ T cells. The individual was infected with SARS-CoV-2 between March and December 2020, as confirmed by PCR. The length of the CDR3 is 15 residues. V shed 4 bases and J shed 8 bases, with 20 bases lying between them. The germline gives CDR1 SGHAT, CDR2 FQNNGV. Only in-frame clones appear in the TCRdb table, and some are missing; sequencing was by immunoSEQ multiplex PCR. The sample lists roughly 64,000 clones, 72% seen once, with under 25% in the top ten.

V and J are TRBV11-2 and TRBJ1-1; D is uncertain. The receptor was isolated from a human donor who had a prior SARS-CoV-2 infection. The material was CD4+ T cells from PBMCs cultured without peptide, obtained before COVID-19 vaccination. CDR3 loop: CASSSDRFYVSEAFF. In DNA, the CDR3 is TGTGCCAGCAGCTCGGATAGGTTTTATGTTTCGGAAGCTTTCTTT.